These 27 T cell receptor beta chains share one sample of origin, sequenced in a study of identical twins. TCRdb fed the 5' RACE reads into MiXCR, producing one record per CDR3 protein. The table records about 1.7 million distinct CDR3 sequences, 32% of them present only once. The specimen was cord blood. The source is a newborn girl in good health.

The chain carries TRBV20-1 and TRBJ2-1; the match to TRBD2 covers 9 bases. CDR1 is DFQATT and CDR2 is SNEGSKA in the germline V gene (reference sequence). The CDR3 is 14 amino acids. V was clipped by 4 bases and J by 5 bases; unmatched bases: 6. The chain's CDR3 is CSATRTSANNEQFF. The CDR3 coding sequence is TGCAGTGCTACCCGGACTAGCGCAAACAATGAGCAGTTCTTC.

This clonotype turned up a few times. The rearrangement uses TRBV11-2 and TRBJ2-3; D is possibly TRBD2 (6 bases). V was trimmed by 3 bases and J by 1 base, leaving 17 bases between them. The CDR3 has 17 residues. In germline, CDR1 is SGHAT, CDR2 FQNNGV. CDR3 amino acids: CASSFMGGVIRTDTQYF. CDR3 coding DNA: TGTGCCAGCAGCTTTATGGGCGGGGTAATTCGCACAGATACGCAGTATTTT.

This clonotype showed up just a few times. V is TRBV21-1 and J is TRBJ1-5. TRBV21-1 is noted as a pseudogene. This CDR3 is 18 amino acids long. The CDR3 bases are TGTGCCAGCAGCAAAGGAGGGACTGAGGCTTATAGCAATCAGCCCCAGCATTTT. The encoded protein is CASSKGGTEAYSNQPQHF.

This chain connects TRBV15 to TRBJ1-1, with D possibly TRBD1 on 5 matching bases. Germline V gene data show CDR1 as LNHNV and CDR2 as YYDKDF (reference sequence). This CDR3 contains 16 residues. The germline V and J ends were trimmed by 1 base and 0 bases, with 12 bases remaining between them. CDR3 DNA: TGTGCCACCAGCAGAGGACAGCGGTACATGAACACTGAAGCTTTCTTT. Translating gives CATSRGQRYMNTEAFF.

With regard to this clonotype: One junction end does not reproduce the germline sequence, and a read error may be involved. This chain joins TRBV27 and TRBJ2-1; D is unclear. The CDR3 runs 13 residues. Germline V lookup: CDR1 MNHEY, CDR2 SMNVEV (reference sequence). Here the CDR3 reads CASGLSLYNEQFF. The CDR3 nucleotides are TGTGCCAGCGGTTTATCCCTATACAATGAGCAGTTCTTC.

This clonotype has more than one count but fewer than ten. The CDR3 bases are TGTGCCAGCAGCCAACAAGGGATCGACCAAGAGACCCAGTACTTC. The encoded protein is CASSQQGIDQETQYF. This chain links TRBV3-1 with TRBJ2-5; D is unresolved. The CDR3 is 15 residues long. Germline V CDR1 and CDR2: LGHDT, YNNKEL (reference sequence). Trimming shortened V by 2 bases and J by 0 bases, and 10 bases separated the two germline ends.

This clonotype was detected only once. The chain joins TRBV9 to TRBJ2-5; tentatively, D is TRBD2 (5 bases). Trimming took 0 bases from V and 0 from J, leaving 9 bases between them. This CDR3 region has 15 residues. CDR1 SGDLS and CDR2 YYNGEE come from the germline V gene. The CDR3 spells CASSVGPGYQETQYF. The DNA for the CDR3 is TGTGCCAGCAGCGTAGGGCCGGGGTACCAAGAGACCCAGTACTTC. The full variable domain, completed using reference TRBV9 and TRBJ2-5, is DSGVTQTPKHLITATGQRVTLRCSPRSGDLSVYWYQQSLDQGLQFLIQYYNGEERAKGNILERFSAQQFPDLHSELNLSSLELGDSALYFCASSVGPGYQETQYFGPGTRLLVL.

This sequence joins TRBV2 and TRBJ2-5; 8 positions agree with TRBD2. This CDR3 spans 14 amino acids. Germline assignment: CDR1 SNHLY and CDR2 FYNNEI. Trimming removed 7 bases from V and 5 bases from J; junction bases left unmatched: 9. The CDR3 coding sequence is TGTGCCAGCACTACTAGCGGCTTGACCGAGACCCAGTACTTC. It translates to CASTTSGLTETQYF. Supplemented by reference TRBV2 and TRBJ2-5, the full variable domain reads EPEVTQTPSHQVTQMGQEVILRCVPISNHLYFYWYRQILGQKVEFLVSFYNNEISEKSEIFDDQFSVERPDGSNFTLKIRSTKLEDSAMYFCASTTSGLTETQYFGPGTRLLVL.

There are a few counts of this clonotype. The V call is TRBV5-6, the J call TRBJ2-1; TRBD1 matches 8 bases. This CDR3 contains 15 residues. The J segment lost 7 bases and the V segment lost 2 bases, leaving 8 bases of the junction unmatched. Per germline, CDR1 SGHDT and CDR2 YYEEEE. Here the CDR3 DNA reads TGTGCCAGCAGCTTCACAGGGGGAATGGAGAATGAGCAGTTCTTC. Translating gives CASSFTGGMENEQFF.

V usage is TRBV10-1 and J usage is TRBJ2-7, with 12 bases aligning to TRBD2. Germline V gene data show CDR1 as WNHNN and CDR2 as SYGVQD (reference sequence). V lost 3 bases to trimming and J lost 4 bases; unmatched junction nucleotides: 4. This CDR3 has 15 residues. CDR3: CASSEGLAGMYEQYF. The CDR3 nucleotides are TGCGCCAGCAGTGAAGGACTAGCGGGGATGTACGAGCAGTACTTC.

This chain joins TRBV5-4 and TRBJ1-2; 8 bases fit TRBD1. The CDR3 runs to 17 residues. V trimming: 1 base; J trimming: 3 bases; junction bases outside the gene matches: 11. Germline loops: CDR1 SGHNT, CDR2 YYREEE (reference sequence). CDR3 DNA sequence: TGTGCCAGCAGCTTGCCCCCCGGACAGGGCGGGTACTATGGCTACACCTTC. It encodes CASSLPPGQGGYYGYTF. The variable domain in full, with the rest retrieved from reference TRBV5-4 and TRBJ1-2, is ETGVTQSPTHLIKTRGQQVTLRCSSQSGHNTVSWYQQALGQGPQFIFQYYREEENGRGNFPPRFSGLQFPNYSSELNVNALELDDSALYLCASSLPPGQGGYYGYTFGSGTRLTVV.

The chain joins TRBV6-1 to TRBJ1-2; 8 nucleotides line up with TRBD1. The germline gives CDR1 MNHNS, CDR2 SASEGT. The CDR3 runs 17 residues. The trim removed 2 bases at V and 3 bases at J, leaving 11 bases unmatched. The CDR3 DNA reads TGTGCCAGCAGTGAATTAGGGACAGGATTGGACCACTATGGCTACACCTTC. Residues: CASSELGTGLDHYGYTF.

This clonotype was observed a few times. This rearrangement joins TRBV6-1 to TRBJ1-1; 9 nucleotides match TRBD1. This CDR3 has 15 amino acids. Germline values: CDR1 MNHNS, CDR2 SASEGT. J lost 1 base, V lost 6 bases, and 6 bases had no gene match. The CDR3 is CASRAPGQGNTEAFF. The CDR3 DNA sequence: TGTGCCAGCAGGGCCCCGGGACAGGGGAACACTGAAGCTTTCTTT.

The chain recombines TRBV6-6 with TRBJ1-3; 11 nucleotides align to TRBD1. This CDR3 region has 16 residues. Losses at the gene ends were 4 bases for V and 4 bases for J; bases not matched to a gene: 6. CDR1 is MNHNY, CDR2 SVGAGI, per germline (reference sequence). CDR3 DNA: TGTGCCAGCAGTTCGGACAGGGGGCTAAGGGGAAACACCATATATTTT. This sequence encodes CASSSDRGLRGNTIYF.

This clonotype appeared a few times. The CDR3 loop reads CASSLGRTGRETQYF. The CDR3, as DNA: TGTGCCAGCAGTTTGGGCAGGACTGGGAGGGAGACCCAGTACTTC. The gene calls are TRBV28 and TRBJ2-5; TRBD2 might be the D (6 bases). The CDR3 totals 15 residues. The germline V and J ends were trimmed by 3 bases and 5 bases, with 16 bases remaining between them. Germline values: CDR1 MDHEN, CDR2 SYDVKM. The full variable domain, rest sourced from reference TRBV28 and TRBJ2-5, is DVKVTQSSRYLVKRTGEKVFLECVQDMDHENMFWYRQDPGLGLRLIYFSYDVKMKEKGDIPEGYSVSREKKERFSLILESASTNQTSMYLCASSLGRTGRETQYFGPGTRLLVL.

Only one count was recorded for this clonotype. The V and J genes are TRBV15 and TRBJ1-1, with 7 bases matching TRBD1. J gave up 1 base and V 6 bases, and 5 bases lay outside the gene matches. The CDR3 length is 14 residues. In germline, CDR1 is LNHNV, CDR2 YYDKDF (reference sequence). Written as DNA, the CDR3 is TGTGCCACCAGTTCCCGGACAGGGAACACTGAAGCTTTCTTT. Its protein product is CATSSRTGNTEAFF.

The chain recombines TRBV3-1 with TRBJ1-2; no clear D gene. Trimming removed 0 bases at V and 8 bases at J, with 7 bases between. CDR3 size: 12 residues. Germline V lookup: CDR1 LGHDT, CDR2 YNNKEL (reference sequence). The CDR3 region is CASSQDGQGYTF. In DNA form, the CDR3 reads TGTGCCAGCAGCCAAGATGGGCAGGGCTACACCTTC.

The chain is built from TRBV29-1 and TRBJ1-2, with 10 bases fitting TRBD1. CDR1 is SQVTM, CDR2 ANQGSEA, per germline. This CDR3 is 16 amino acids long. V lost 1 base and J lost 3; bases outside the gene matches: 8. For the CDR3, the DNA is TGCAGCGTTGAAGGGCGACAGGGGGCGATGGACTATGGCTACACCTTC. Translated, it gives CSVEGRQGAMDYGYTF.

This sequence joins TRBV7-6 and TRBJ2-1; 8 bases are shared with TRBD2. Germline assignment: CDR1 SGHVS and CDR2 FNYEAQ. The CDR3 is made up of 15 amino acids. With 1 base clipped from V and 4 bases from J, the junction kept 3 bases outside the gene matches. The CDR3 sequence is CASSLDGRGYNEQFF. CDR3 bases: TGTGCCAGCAGCTTAGACGGGAGGGGGTACAATGAGCAGTTCTTC.

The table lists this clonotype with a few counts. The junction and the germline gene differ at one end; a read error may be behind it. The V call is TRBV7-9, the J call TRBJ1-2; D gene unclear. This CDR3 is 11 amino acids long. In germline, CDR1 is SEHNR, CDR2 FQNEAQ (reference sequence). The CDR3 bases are TGTGCCAGCAGCACTCCGGATGGCTGCACCTTC. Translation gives CASSTPDGCTF. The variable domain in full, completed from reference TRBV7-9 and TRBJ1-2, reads DTGVSQNPRHKITKRGQNVTFRCDPISEHNRLYWYRQTLGQGPEFLTYFQNEAQLEKSRLLSDRFSAERPKGSFSTLEIQRTEQGDSAMYLCASSTPDGCTFGSGTRLTVV.

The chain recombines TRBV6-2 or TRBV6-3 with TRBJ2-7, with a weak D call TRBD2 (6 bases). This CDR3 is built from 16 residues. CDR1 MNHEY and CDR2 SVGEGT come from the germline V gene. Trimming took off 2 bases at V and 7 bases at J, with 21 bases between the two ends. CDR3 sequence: CASSYILAHSYNEQYF. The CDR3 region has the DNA TGTGCCAGCAGTTACATTCTAGCGCACTCCTACAATGAGCAGTACTTC.

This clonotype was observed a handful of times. In nucleotides, the CDR3 is TGCAGTGCTAGTAACGCTAGAAAGGGGTACAATGAGCAGTTCTTC. It encodes CSASNARKGYNEQFF. The J gene is TRBJ2-1, the V gene TRBV20-1; TRBD1 might be the D (5 bases). The CDR3 runs to 15 residues. Deletions cut 3 bases from V and 4 bases from J, with 16 bases between. Per the germline V gene, CDR1 is DFQATT and CDR2 is SNEGSKA (reference sequence).

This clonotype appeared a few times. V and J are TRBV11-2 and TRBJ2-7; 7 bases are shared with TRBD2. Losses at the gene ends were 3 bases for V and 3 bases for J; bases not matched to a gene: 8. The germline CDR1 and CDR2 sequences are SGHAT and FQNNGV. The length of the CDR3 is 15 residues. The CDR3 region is CASSFGGGKGYEQYF. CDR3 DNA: TGTGCCAGCAGCTTTGGGGGGGGAAAGGGCTACGAGCAGTACTTC.

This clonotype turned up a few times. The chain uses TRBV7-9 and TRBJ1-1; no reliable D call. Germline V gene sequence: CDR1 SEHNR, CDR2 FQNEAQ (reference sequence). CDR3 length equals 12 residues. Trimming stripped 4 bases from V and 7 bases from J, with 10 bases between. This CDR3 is CASSSVRIEAFF. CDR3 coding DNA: TGTGCCAGCAGCTCTGTAAGGATTGAAGCTTTCTTT. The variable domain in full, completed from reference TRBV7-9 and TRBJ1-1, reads DTGVSQNPRHKITKRGQNVTFRCDPISEHNRLYWYRQTLGQGPEFLTYFQNEAQLEKSRLLSDRFSAERPKGSFSTLEIQRTEQGDSAMYLCASSSVRIEAFFGQGTRLTVV.

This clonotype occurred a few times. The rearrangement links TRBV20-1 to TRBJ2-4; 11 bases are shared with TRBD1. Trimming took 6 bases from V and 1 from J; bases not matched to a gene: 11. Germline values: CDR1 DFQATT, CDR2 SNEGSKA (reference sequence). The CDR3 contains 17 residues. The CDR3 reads CSAFRTGGAGAKNIQYF. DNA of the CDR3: TGCAGTGCCTTCAGGACAGGGGGCGCGGGGGCCAAAAACATTCAGTACTTC.

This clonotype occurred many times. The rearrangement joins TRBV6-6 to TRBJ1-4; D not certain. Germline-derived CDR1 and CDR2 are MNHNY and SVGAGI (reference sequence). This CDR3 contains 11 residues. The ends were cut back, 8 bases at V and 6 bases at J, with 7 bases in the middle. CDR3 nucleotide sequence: TGTGCCAGCGTGAGAGATGAAAAACTGTTTTTT. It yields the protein CASVRDEKLFF.

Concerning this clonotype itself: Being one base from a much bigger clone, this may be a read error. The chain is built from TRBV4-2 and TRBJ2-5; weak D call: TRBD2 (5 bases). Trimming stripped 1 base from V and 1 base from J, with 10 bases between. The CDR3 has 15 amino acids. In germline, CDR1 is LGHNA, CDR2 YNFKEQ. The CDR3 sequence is CASSQGPLAQETQYF. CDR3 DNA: TGTGCCAGCAGCCAAGGTCCTCTAGCCCAAGAGACCCAGTACTTC.